Listed below are T cell receptor beta chains from one sample, sequenced in a study of T cells in Graves' hyperthyroidism and ophthalmopathy. TCRdb analysed the multiplex PCR reads with MiXCR anew, one entry per CDR3 protein. The sample lists more than 500,000 distinct CDR3 sequences; roughly 16% were seen once. Sequencing was carried out using blood. These receptors were taken from a woman under 40 with Graves' ophthalmopathy. Each CDR3 is given with its conserved first and last residue. The order of the fields is D gene, clone size, V gene, J gene, CDR3 DNA, CDR3 protein. The D gene is left open where the match is weak. Rows give clone size only sometimes, using once, few, many, or a class for an expanded clone.

.	many	TRBV7-8	TRBJ2-7	TGTGCCAGCAGCTTAGAGGCTTACAGAGGCGACGAGCAGTACTTC	CASSLEAYRGDEQYF
.	many	TRBV20-1	TRBJ2-2	TGCTCCGCAAGGCACAACGCTGTTAGCGGGGAGCTGTTTTTT	CSARHNAVSGELFF
TRBD2	.	TRBV19	TRBJ2-1	TGTGCCAGTAGTCCTCCTCGGACTAGCGGGAGGTCCCATGAGCAGTTCTTC	CASSPPRTSGRSHEQFF
TRBD1	many	TRBV2	TRBJ2-5	TGTGCCAGCAGCAAACAGGGGCGGGAGACCCAGTACTTC	CASSKQGRETQYF
TRBD2	.	TRBV7-6	TRBJ2-7	TGTGCCAGCAGCGCGGCTAGCGGGAGGGGCGAGCAGTACTTC	CASSAASGRGEQYF
.	many	TRBV7-2	TRBJ2-1	TGTGCCAGCAGCTGGGGTGGAGGGAACAATGAGCAGTTCTTC	CASSWGGGNNEQFF
TRBD1	.	TRBV12-3/TRBV12-4	TRBJ1-6	TGTGCCAGCAGTTTGGGACAGGTCGTGTCACCCCTCCACTTT	CASSLGQVVSPLHF
.	many	TRBV20-1	TRBJ1-2	TGCAGTGCTAGCGGCGGGCCCTATGGCTACACCTTC	CSASGGPYGYTF
.	few	TRBV5-1	TRBJ2-7	TGCGCCAGCAGCTTGGTTGGGAGAGAGTACTTC	CASSLVGREYF
.	.	TRBV9	TRBJ2-1	TGTGCCAGCGCGTATTATAGCTCCTACAATGAGCAGTTCTTC	CASAYYSSYNEQFF
.	many	TRBV27	TRBJ2-5	TGTGCCAGCAGTATCCCCCAAGGGACCCAGTACTTC	CASSIPQGTQYF
.	many	TRBV20-1	TRBJ1-1	TGCAGTGCTATCACGGAAAGGCGCACTGAAGCTTTCTTT	CSAITERRTEAFF
TRBD2	.	TRBV7-3	TRBJ2-1	TGTGCCAGCAGCTCTACTAGCGCGGGTGAGCAGTTCTTC	CASSSTSAGEQFF
.	few	TRBV7-2	TRBJ2-3	TGTGCCAGCAGCTTAGACTGGGCGACAGATACGCAGTATTTT	CASSLDWATDTQYF
TRBD2	many	TRBV7-2	TRBJ2-5	TGTGCCAGCAGCTCCGGAGCCGGGACTAGCGGGATGAGGTACTTC	CASSSGAGTSGMRYF
TRBD1	many	TRBV20-1	TRBJ2-7	TGCAGTGCTAGGTTTCAAGACAGGGGGAGCGACGAGCAGTACTTC	CSARFQDRGSDEQYF